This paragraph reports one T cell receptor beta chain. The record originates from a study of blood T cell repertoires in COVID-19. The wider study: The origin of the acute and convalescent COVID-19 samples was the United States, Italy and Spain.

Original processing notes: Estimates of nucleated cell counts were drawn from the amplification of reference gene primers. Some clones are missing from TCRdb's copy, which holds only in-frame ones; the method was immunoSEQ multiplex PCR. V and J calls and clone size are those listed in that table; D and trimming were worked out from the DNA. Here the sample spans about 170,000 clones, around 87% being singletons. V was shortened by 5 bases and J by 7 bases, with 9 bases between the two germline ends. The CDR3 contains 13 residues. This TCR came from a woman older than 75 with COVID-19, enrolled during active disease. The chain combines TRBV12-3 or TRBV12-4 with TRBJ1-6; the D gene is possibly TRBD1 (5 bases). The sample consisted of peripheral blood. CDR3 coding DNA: TGTGCCAGCAGTGGACAACTAAATTCACCCCTCCACTTT. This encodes CASSGQLNSPLHF.